These 27 T cell receptor beta chains originate from one sample sequenced in a study of T-cell memory formation after mild COVID-19. TCRdb reprocessed the 5' RACE reads via MiXCR and lists one record per CDR3 protein. The sample lists hundreds of thousands of distinct CDR3 sequences, over 15% occurring once. Sequences were obtained from PBMCs or a T cell subset sorted from them (not recorded which). Receptor source: a man younger than 30 who had mild COVID-19 (a few samples of this study predate the infection). Cell type and time point are not known.

J is TRBJ2-3 and V is TRBV7-9; 9 bases line up with TRBD1. Trimming took 5 bases from V and 4 from J; bases not matched to a gene: 7. Germline CDR1 reads SEHNR; CDR2 reads FQNEAQ (reference sequence). CDR3 length: 15 amino acids. The CDR3 region has the DNA TGTGCCAGCAGCGTAGGGACAGGGAATGCAGATACGCAGTATTTT. This gives the protein CASSVGTGNADTQYF.

J is TRBJ1-2 and V is TRBV19; the D gene is possibly TRBD1 (6 bases). This CDR3 spans 12 amino acids. Trimming took 7 bases from V and 4 from J, leaving 10 bases between them. CDR1 and CDR2 from the germline V gene are LNHDA and SQIVND (reference sequence). For the CDR3, the DNA is TGTGCCAGTAAACAGGGCGCCTATGGCTACACCTTC. This codes for CASKQGAYGYTF.

In this sample, this clonotype turned up a few times. The J gene is TRBJ1-6, the V gene TRBV12-3 or TRBV12-4; no firm D call. CDR3 length equals 15 residues. The V gene lost 3 bases and the J gene lost 5 bases, with 11 bases spanning the gap. As DNA, the CDR3 is TGTGCCAGCAGTTTTAGGGCCGGGGATAATTCACCCCTCCACTTT. Amino acids: CASSFRAGDNSPLHF.

This clonotype appeared a few times. The chain joins TRBV29-1 to TRBJ2-3; D not resolved. The CDR3 extends over 15 amino acids. The V end was cut by 2 bases, the J end by 6 bases, with 18 bases between. Germline CDR1 is SQVTM and CDR2 is ANQGSEA. The CDR3: CSVEFELLARDTQYF. CDR3 coding DNA: TGCAGCGTTGAATTTGAACTTCTGGCGAGGGATACGCAGTATTTT.

This clonotype was counted a few times. The chain has TRBV7-8 and TRBJ2-7; unclear D gene. The CDR3 totals 13 residues. The V end lost 4 bases, the J end lost 4 bases, and 11 bases lay between the germline ends. CDR1 and CDR2 from the germline V gene are SGHVS and FQNEAQ. Written as DNA, the CDR3 is TGTGCCAGCAGCTCTAGTGGTCCTTACGAGCAGTACGTC. Protein product: CASSSSGPYEQYV.

In its sample, this clonotype was seen a few times. The chain couples TRBV27 to TRBJ2-1; tentative D call: TRBD1 (5 bases). CDR1 is MNHEY and CDR2 is SMNVEV in the germline V gene (reference sequence). This CDR3 region has 13 residues. The V gene lost 4 bases and the J gene lost 5 bases, with 9 bases spanning the gap. The CDR3 spells CASSWPGHNEQFF. In DNA form, the CDR3 reads TGTGCCAGCAGTTGGCCAGGGCACAATGAGCAGTTCTTC.

A few counts support this clonotype. The chain couples TRBV15 to TRBJ1-2, with TRBD1 as a possible D gene (5 bases). The CDR3 spans 16 residues. The germline V gene encodes CDR1 LNHNV and CDR2 YYDKDF (reference sequence). V was shortened by 5 bases and J by 2 bases, with 18 bases between the two germline ends. The CDR3 spells CATSRAVRGENYGYTF. As DNA, the CDR3 is TGTGCCACCAGCCGGGCCGTTCGAGGGGAGAACTATGGCTACACCTTC.

Ten or more counts support this clonotype. CDR3 nucleotide sequence: TGTGCCAGCAGCCAAGACCTCGGGGGCTCCTACAATGAGCAGTTCTTC. Protein product: CASSQDLGGSYNEQFF. V and J are TRBV3-1 and TRBJ2-1, with a possible D match to TRBD2 (6 bases). This CDR3 is 16 amino acids long. Germline assignment: CDR1 LGHDT and CDR2 YNNKEL (reference sequence). The V end was cut by 0 bases, the J end by 0 bases, with 9 bases between.

V usage is TRBV4-1 and J usage is TRBJ1-4; D gene unclear. V shed 5 bases and J shed 5 bases, with 6 bases lying between them. The germline V gene encodes CDR1 MGHRA and CDR2 YSYEKL. This CDR3 region has 12 residues. This CDR3 reads CASSRVNEKLFF. The CDR3, as DNA: TGCGCCAGCAGCAGGGTCAATGAAAAACTGTTTTTT.

This clonotype has a count of ten or more. This chain connects TRBV12-3 or TRBV12-4 to TRBJ2-5; D ambiguous. The CDR3 covers 13 residues. Trimming stripped 3 bases from V and 3 bases from J, with 8 bases between. This CDR3 reads CASSFGQEETQYF. The CDR3, as DNA: TGTGCCAGCAGTTTTGGTCAGGAAGAGACCCAGTACTTC.

Ten or more counts support this clonotype. The chain employs TRBV7-2 and TRBJ2-7; either TRBD1 or TRBD2 may supply D (6 bases each). CDR1 and CDR2 (germline): SGHTA, FQGNSA. This CDR3 region has 14 residues. V shed 1 base and J shed 4 bases, with 11 bases lying between them. The chain's CDR3 is CASSLEKGGYEQYV. The CDR3 region has the DNA TGTGCCAGCAGCTTAGAGAAGGGGGGTTACGAGCAGTACGTC.

The sample holds a few counts of this clonotype. This chain connects TRBV6-2 or TRBV6-3 to TRBJ1-2; tentative D call: TRBD1 (5 bases). Trimming took off 5 bases at V and 6 bases at J, with 13 bases between the two ends. The V gene's germline CDR1 is MNHEY and CDR2 SVGEGT. The CDR3 consists of 13 residues. DNA of the CDR3: TGTGCCAGCAGTCTCTGGGGGGGAGATGGCTACACCTTC. This sequence encodes CASSLWGGDGYTF.

This clonotype was picked up a small number of times. V usage is TRBV7-2 and J usage is TRBJ2-1; D not certain. Trimming took off 1 base at V and 4 bases at J, with 11 bases between the two ends. CDR3 length: 15 amino acids. Germline CDR1 and CDR2: SGHTA and FQGNSA. In DNA, the CDR3 is TGTGCCAGCAGCTTAGTTATTCTAACATACAATGAGCAGTTCTTC. Translating gives CASSLVILTYNEQFF.

In its sample, this clonotype was seen many times. The V and J genes are TRBV3-1 and TRBJ2-2; tentatively, D is TRBD2 (5 bases). The CDR3 extends over 14 amino acids. CDR1 and CDR2 from the germline V gene are LGHDT and YNNKEL (reference sequence). Trimming left V 1 base short and J 4 bases short, with 7 bases between. The CDR3 reads CASSQGLATGELFF. CDR3 nucleotide sequence: TGTGCCAGCAGCCAAGGTCTAGCCACCGGGGAGCTGTTTTTT. Drawing the rest from reference TRBV3-1 and TRBJ2-2, the complete variable domain is DTAVSQTPKYLVTQMGNDKSIKCEQNLGHDTMYWYKQDSKKFLKIMFSYNNKELIINETVPNRFSPKSPDKAHLNLHINSLELGDSAVYFCASSQGLATGELFFGEGSRLTVL.

This clonotype was seen repeatedly, ten times or more. The chain uses TRBV7-2 and TRBJ2-1; D not certain. From germline, CDR1 is SGHTA and CDR2 FQGNSA. The CDR3 consists of 16 residues. Trimming removed 4 bases at V and 1 base at J, with 14 bases between. The CDR3 region has the DNA TGTGCCAGCAGCTCTTTGGTGCGCGTGTCCTACAATGAGCAGTTCTTC. It translates to CASSSLVRVSYNEQFF.

This clonotype has just a few counts. The chain combines TRBV4-1 with TRBJ1-4, with TRBD1 matching 8 bases. The CDR3 is made up of 19 amino acids. Germline assignment: CDR1 MGHRA and CDR2 YSYEKL. V lost 4 bases to trimming and J lost 10 bases; unmatched junction nucleotides: 23. The CDR3 reads CASSPRHIPMAGGIGKLFF. Written as DNA, the CDR3 is TGCGCCAGCAGCCCACGTCACATCCCCATGGCAGGGGGCATAGGAAAACTGTTTTTT.

The CDR3 region is CASSYRKTQYF. Written as DNA, the CDR3 is TGTGCCAGCAGTTACAGGAAGACCCAGTACTTC. The genes are TRBV6-5 and TRBJ2-5; D gene uncertain. The V end was cut by 2 bases, the J end by 6 bases, with 4 bases between. This CDR3 is built from 11 residues. Germline CDR1 MNHEY, CDR2 SVGAGI.

The chain uses TRBV18 and TRBJ1-6; a possible D gene is TRBD1 (6 bases). The length of the CDR3 is 16 residues. V lost 4 bases to trimming and J lost 7 bases, with 17 bases between them. Germline values: CDR1 KGHSH, CDR2 LQKENI. CDR3 protein: CASSRGGTLQNSPLHF. The DNA for the CDR3 is TGTGCCAGCTCACGAGGGGGAACGTTGCAAAATTCACCCCTCCACTTT.

This clonotype came up a few times. V and J are TRBV4-1 and TRBJ2-3, with 12 bases lining up with TRBD2. V lost 2 bases to trimming and J lost 5 bases; unmatched junction nucleotides: 5. Germline lookup yields CDR1 MGHRA and CDR2 YSYEKL. The CDR3 covers 16 residues. Here the CDR3 reads CASSQTSGGPGDTQYF. As DNA, the CDR3 is TGCGCCAGCAGCCAAACTAGCGGGGGGCCGGGAGATACGCAGTATTTT.

This chain joins TRBV7-9 and TRBJ2-5, with D possibly matching TRBD1 (5 bases). The germline CDR1 and CDR2 sequences are SEHNR and FQNEAQ (reference sequence). V was trimmed by 0 bases and J by 5 bases, leaving 10 bases between them. This CDR3 has 14 residues. In DNA, the CDR3 is TGTGCCAGCAGCTTAGCCAGGGTGACTGAGACCCAGTACTTC. Translated, it gives CASSLARVTETQYF.

This clonotype was picked up a small number of times. The chain recombines TRBV7-2 with TRBJ2-5; weak D call: TRBD2 (7 bases). Trimming left V 1 base short and J 13 bases short, with 10 bases between. Germline loops: CDR1 SGHTA, CDR2 FQGNSA. The CDR3 has 11 amino acids. The CDR3 DNA sequence: TGTGCCAGCAGCTTAGTTGCGGGGGCGTACTTC. This gives the protein CASSLVAGAYF.

This rearrangement joins TRBV27 to TRBJ2-1, with D tentatively TRBD2 (5 bases). Germline assignment: CDR1 MNHEY and CDR2 SMNVEV (reference sequence). V lost 3 bases, J lost 1 base, and 16 bases lay in between. The CDR3 spans 17 residues. CDR3 sequence: CASSFKREQISYNEQFF. The CDR3 DNA reads TGTGCCAGCAGTTTTAAGAGGGAACAAATTTCCTACAATGAGCAGTTCTTC.

This clonotype was observed a handful of times. The rearrangement joins TRBV6-2 or TRBV6-3 to TRBJ1-5, with D uncertain. Trimming removed 7 bases from V and 5 bases from J, with 18 bases in between. The CDR3 totals 15 residues. Per germline, CDR1 MNHEY and CDR2 SVGEGT. The chain's CDR3 is CASTSWALRDQPQHF. In DNA, the CDR3 is TGTGCCAGCACCTCCTGGGCCCTGAGAGATCAGCCCCAGCATTTT.

The rearrangement uses TRBV12-3 or TRBV12-4 and TRBJ2-7; possible D gene TRBD2, 6 bases. The V end lost 5 bases, the J end lost 6 bases, and 17 bases lay between the germline ends. CDR3 length: 14 residues. The CDR3 sequence: CASSIGTPSTEQYF. The CDR3 nucleotides are TGTGCCAGCAGTATCGGGACTCCCTCAACCGAGCAGTACTTC.

The rearrangement links TRBV4-3 to TRBJ2-7, with D maybe TRBD1 (6 bases). The CDR3 consists of 13 residues. Germline assignment: CDR1 LGHNA and CDR2 YSLEER. Trimming cost V 4 bases and J 5 bases, with 12 bases left between them. The CDR3 sequence is CASSRLTGNEQYF. The CDR3 coding sequence is TGCGCCAGCAGCCGCCTCACAGGGAACGAGCAGTACTTC.

This clonotype was seen a handful of times. The chain combines TRBV6-2 or TRBV6-3 with TRBJ2-4, with a weak D call TRBD2 (7 bases). This CDR3 has 16 amino acids. CDR1 MNHEY and CDR2 SVGEGT come from the germline V gene. Trimming cost V 2 bases and J 5 bases, with 16 bases left between them. CDR3 bases: TGTGCCAGCAGTTACAGCTGGGGGGGGCTTGAAAACATTCAGTACTTC. As protein: CASSYSWGGLENIQYF.

This clonotype has at least ten counts. The chain combines TRBV5-1 with TRBJ2-1, with a weak D call TRBD1 (6 bases). With 4 bases removed from V and 6 bases from J, the gap between germline ends came to 17 bases. The CDR3 is 15 amino acids. CDR1 is SGHRS and CDR2 is YFSETQ in the germline V gene. The CDR3 coding sequence is TGCGCCAGCAGCCCTGAGGGACAACTCACCAATGAGCAGTTCTTC. It specifies CASSPEGQLTNEQFF.